This T cell receptor (beta chain) originates from a study of blood T cell repertoires in COVID-19. Study at large: PBMCs, B-cell-depleted T cells, or T cells were the source of the cDNA or gDNA that made up the material.

Study processing details: It was from reference gene primer amplification that nucleated cell counts were estimated. Method: immunoSEQ multiplex PCR; TCRdb's copy keeps in-frame clones and lacks some. The D gene and trimming were derived from the DNA, and the V and J assignments and clone size from that table. The sample has tens of thousands of clones; roughly 90% are singletons. This CDR3 comprises 13 residues. V was pared by 6 bases and J by 8 bases, with 14 bases between. Germline CDR1 reads ENHRY; CDR2 reads SYGVKD. Sample: peripheral blood. J is TRBJ1-3 and V is TRBV10-3; tentative D call: TRBD1 (6 bases). The TCR was taken from a human donor in a cohort sampled during active COVID-19. The CDR3 bases are TGTGCCATCAGGAGGGAACAGGGACACACCATATATTTT. Protein: CAIRREQGHTIYF.